The 8 T cell receptor beta chains in this list originate from one sample, sequenced in a study of T cells in narcolepsy. Assay used: immunoSEQ multiplex PCR; TCRdb lists only in-frame clones, some missing. The sample carries tens of thousands of clones, 65% to 85% recorded once. The sequencing input was memory (CD45RA-) CD4+ T cells from blood. These receptors were collected from a human donor in good health.

The chain is built from TRBV6-5 and TRBJ2-5, with TRBD2 matching over 7 bases. The CDR3 is 14 residues long. In germline, CDR1 is MNHEY, CDR2 SVGAGI. J gave up 5 bases and V 7 bases, and 10 bases lay outside the gene matches. CDR3 in amino acids: CASNPLPGGETQYF. CDR3 in DNA: TGTGCCAGCAACCCCCTCCCCGGGGGGGAGACCCAGTACTTC.

As to this clone: The identical CDR3 is also encoded by other nucleotide sequences in the sample. This chain links TRBV5-6 with TRBJ2-7, with D uncertain. Trimming stripped 5 bases from V and 3 bases from J, with 15 bases between. CDR3 length equals 14 residues. CDR1 SGHDT and CDR2 YYEEEE come from the germline V gene. This CDR3 reads CASSLYQQHYEQYF. The CDR3 DNA reads TGTGCCAGCAGTTTGTATCAGCAGCACTACGAGCAGTACTTC.

The V call is TRBV6-1, the J call TRBJ1-5; D not resolved. The CDR3 is 14 residues long. CDR1 is MNHNS, CDR2 SASEGT, per germline. V was shortened by 4 bases and J by 9 bases, with 16 bases between the two germline ends. CDR3 sequence: CASSGGGGSRPQHF. Written as DNA, the CDR3 is TGTGCCAGCAGTGGAGGCGGCGGGTCACGGCCCCAGCATTTT.

As regards this clone: A read error may account for a junction end that differs from germline. This rearrangement joins TRBV5-1 to TRBJ1-2, with no clear D. Germline CDR1 reads SGHRS; CDR2 reads YFSETQ. The CDR3 spans 14 residues. The CDR3 spells CASSLVVSAPGYTF. Here the CDR3 DNA reads TGTGCCAGCAGCCTCGTTGTATCGGCCCCTGGCTACACCTTC.

The chain is built from TRBV5-1 and TRBJ2-1; no reliable D call. CDR3 length: 15 amino acids. V was shortened by 0 bases and J by 7 bases, with 14 bases between the two germline ends. Germline CDR1 SGHRS, CDR2 YFSETQ. CDR3 protein: CASSLDQAAINEQFF. As DNA, the CDR3 is TGCGCCAGCAGCTTGGACCAGGCAGCGATTAATGAGCAGTTCTTC. The full variable domain, its missing parts supplied by reference TRBV5-1 and TRBJ2-1, is KAGVTQTPRYLIKTRGQQVTLSCSPISGHRSVSWYQQTPGQGLQFLFEYFSETQRNKGNFPGRFSGRQFSNSRSEMNVSTLELGDSALYLCASSLDQAAINEQFFGPGTRLTVL.

The rearrangement links TRBV9 to TRBJ2-7; D possibly corresponds to TRBD1 (6 bases). V gave up 4 bases and J gave up 2 bases, with 13 bases separating them. Germline CDR1 reads SGDLS; CDR2 reads YYNGEE. This CDR3 is 14 amino acids long. CDR3 region: CASSPQGPAYEQYF. In DNA form, the CDR3 reads TGTGCCAGCAGCCCGCAGGGGCCAGCCTACGAGCAGTACTTC.

This clone is a singleton in its sample. V gene TRBV10-3 combines with J gene TRBJ2-5; 7 nucleotides match TRBD2. Trimming removed 0 bases from V and 1 base from J; junction bases left unmatched: 5. The CDR3 is 16 amino acids. Germline V gene lookup returns CDR1 ENHRY and CDR2 SYGVKD. The chain's CDR3 is CAISESVTSLQETQYF. CDR3 nucleotide sequence: TGTGCCATCAGTGAGTCGGTGACTAGCCTCCAAGAGACCCAGTACTTC.

The chain employs TRBV2 and TRBJ1-1; D unresolved. V shed 2 bases and J shed 3 bases, with 10 bases lying between them. This CDR3 is 14 amino acids long. Germline V lookup: CDR1 SNHLY, CDR2 FYNNEI. The CDR3 loop is CASSERAQDTEAFF. CDR3 in DNA: TGTGCCAGCAGTGAACGGGCTCAGGACACTGAAGCTTTCTTT.